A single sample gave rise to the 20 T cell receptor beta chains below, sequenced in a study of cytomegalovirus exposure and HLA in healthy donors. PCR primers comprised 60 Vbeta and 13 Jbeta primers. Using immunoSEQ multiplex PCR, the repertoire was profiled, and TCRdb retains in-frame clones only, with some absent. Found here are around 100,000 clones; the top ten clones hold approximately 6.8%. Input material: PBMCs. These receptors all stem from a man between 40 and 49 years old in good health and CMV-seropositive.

CDR3 residues: CASSSLGGGTEAFF. CDR3 in DNA: TGTGCCAGCAGCTCACTGGGGGGGGGCACTGAAGCTTTCTTT. The V call is TRBV13, the J call TRBJ1-1; tentatively, D is TRBD1 (5 bases). V lost 4 bases, J lost 4 bases, and 13 bases lay in between. CDR1 is PRHDT, CDR2 FYEKMQ, per germline (reference sequence). The CDR3 totals 14 residues.

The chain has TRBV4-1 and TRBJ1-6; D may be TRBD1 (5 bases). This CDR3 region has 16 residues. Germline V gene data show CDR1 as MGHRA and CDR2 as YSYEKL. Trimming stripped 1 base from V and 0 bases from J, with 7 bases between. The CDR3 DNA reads TGCGCCAGCAGCCAAGGACAGAGCTCCTATAATTCACCCCTCCACTTT. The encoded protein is CASSQGQSSYNSPLHF.

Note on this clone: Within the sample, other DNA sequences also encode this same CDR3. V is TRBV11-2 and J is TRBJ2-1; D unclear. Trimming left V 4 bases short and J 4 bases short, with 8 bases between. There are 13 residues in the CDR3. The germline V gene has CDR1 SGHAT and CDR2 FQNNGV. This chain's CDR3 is CASSSELYNEQFF. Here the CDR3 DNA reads TGTGCCAGCAGCTCTGAGCTATACAATGAGCAGTTCTTC.

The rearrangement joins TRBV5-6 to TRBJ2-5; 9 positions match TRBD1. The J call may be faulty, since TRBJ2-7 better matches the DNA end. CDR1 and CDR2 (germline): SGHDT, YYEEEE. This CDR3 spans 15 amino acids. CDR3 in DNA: TGTGCCAGCAGCGAGCCGGGACAGGGAAAGTACGAGCAGTACTTC. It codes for CASSEPGQGKYEQYF.

CDR3 sequence (DNA): TGCGCCAGCAGCTTAGGCGGGGGGGCCCGCTACGAGCAGTACTTC. Protein: CASSLGGGARYEQYF. This chain links TRBV5-1 with TRBJ2-7; TRBD2 agrees at 9 bases. With V trimmed by 2 bases and J by 3 bases, 6 bases remained unmatched. CDR3 length: 15 amino acids. CDR1 SGHRS and CDR2 YFSETQ come from the germline V gene.

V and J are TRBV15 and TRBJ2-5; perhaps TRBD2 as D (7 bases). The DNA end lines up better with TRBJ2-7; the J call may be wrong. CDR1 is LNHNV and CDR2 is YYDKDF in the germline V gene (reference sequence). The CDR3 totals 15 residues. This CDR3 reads CATSPGASGTYEQYF. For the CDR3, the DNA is TGTGCCACCAGCCCGGGGGCTAGCGGAACCTACGAGCAGTACTTC.

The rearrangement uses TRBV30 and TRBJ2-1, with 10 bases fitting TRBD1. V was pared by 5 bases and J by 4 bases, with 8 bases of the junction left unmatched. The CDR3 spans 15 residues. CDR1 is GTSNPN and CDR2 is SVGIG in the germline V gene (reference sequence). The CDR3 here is CAWGEGTGVYNEQFF. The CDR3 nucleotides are TGTGCCTGGGGGGAAGGGACAGGGGTTTACAATGAGCAGTTCTTC.

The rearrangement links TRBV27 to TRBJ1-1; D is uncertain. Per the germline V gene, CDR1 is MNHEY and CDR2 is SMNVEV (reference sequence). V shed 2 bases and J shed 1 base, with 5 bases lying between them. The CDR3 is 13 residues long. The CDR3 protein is CASSLGGNTEAFF. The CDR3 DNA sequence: TGTGCCAGCAGTTTAGGAGGGAACACTGAAGCTTTCTTT.

The CDR3 DNA follows: TGTGCCAGCAGTTACTCCCAGACTAGCGGGGGGGGTGAGCAGTACTTC. This encodes CASSYSQTSGGGEQYF. The rearrangement joins TRBV6-5 to TRBJ2-7, with 14 bases matching TRBD2. The germline CDR1 and CDR2 sequences are MNHEY and SVGAGI. V lost 0 bases to trimming and J lost 7 bases; unmatched junction nucleotides: 5. This CDR3 spans 16 amino acids.

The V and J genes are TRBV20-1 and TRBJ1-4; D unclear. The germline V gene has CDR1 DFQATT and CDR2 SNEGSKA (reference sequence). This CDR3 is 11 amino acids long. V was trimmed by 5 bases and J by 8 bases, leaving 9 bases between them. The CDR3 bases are TGCAGTGCTCTGATCAGGGAAAAACTGTTTTTT. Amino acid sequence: CSALIREKLFF.

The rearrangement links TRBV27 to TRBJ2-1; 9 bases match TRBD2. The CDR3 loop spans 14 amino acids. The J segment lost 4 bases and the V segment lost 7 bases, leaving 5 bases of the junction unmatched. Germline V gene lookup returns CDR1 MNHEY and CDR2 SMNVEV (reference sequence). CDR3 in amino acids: CASNWAGGYNEQFF. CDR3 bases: TGTGCCAGCAATTGGGCGGGAGGGTACAATGAGCAGTTCTTC.

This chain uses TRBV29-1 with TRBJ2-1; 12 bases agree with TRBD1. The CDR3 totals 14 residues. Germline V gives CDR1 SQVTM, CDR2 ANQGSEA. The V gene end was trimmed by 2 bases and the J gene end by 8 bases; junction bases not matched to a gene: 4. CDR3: CSVELGQGADEQFF. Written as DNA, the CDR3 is TGCAGCGTTGAATTGGGACAGGGGGCCGATGAGCAGTTCTTC.

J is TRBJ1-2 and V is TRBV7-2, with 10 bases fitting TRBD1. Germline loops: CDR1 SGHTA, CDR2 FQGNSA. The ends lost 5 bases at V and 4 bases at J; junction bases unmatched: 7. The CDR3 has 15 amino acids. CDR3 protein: CASSLGRTGGYGYTF. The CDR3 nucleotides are TGTGCCAGCAGCCTAGGTCGGACAGGGGGCTATGGCTACACCTTC.

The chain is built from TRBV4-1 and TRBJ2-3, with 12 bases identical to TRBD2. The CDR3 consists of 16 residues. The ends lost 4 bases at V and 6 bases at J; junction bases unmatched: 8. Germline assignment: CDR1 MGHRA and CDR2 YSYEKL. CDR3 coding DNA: TGCGCCAGCAGCCCCTCACTAGCGGGAGGATCTGATACGCAGTATTTT. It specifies CASSPSLAGGSDTQYF.

The CDR3 bases are TGTGCCTGGAGTCCCCCGACTAGCGGGAACGGCGAGCAGTACTTC. It yields the protein CAWSPPTSGNGEQYF. The rearrangement links TRBV30 to TRBJ2-7; 11 nucleotides align to TRBD2. V shed 2 bases, J shed 6 bases, and the junction held 9 bases outside the gene matches. The CDR3 is 15 residues long. Germline CDR1 reads GTSNPN; CDR2 reads SVGIG (reference sequence).

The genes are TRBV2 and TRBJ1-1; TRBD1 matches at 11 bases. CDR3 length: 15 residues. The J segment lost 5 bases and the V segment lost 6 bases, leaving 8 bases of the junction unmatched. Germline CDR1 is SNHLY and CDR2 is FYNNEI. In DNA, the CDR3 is TGTGCCAGCAGCGGGACAGGGGGGCCGCAAACTGAAGCTTTCTTT. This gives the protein CASSGTGGPQTEAFF.

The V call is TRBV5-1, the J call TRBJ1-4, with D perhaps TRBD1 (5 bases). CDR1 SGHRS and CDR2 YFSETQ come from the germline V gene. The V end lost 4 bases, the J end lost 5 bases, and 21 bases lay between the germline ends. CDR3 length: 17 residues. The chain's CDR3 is CASSGGLSMVPNEKLFF. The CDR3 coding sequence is TGCGCCAGCAGCGGGGGACTAAGTATGGTACCCAATGAAAAACTGTTTTTT.

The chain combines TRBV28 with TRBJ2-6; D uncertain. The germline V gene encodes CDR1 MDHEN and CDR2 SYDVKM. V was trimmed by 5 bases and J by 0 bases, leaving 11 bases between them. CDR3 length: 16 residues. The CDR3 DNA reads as TGTGCCAGCAGTCCCTACTACGCCTCTGGGGCCAACGTCCTGACTTTC. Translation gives CASSPYYASGANVLTF.

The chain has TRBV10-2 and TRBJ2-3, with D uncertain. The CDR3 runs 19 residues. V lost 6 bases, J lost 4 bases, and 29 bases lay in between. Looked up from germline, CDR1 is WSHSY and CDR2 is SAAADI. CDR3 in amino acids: CASRPVGGGITRTSDTQYF. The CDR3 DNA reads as TGCGCCAGCAGACCTGTAGGCGGTGGAATTACGCGCACATCAGATACGCAGTATTTT.

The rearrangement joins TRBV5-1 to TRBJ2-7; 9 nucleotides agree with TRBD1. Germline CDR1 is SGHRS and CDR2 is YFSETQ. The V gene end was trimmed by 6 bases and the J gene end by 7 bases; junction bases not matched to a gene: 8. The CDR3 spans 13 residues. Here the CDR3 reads CASTWTGAQEQYF. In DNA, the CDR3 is TGCGCCAGCACTTGGACAGGGGCGCAGGAGCAGTACTTC. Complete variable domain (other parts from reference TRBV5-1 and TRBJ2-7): KAGVTQTPRYLIKTRGQQVTLSCSPISGHRSVSWYQQTPGQGLQFLFEYFSETQRNKGNFPGRFSGRQFSNSRSEMNVSTLELGDSALYLCASTWTGAQEQYFGPGTRLTVT.